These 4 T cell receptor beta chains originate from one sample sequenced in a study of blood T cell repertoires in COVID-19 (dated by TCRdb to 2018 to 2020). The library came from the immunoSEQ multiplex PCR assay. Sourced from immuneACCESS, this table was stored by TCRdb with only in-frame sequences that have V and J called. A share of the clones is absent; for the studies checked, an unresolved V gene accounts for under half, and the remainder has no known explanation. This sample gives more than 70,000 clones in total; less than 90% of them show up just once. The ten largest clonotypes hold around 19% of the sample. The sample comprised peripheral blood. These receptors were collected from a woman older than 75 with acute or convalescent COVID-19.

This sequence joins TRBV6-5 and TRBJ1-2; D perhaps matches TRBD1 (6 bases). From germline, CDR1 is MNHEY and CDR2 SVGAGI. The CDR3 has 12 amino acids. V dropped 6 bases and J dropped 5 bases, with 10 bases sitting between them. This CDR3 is CASRTGPYGYTF. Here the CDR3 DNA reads TGTGCCAGCAGGACAGGTCCTTATGGCTACACCTTC.

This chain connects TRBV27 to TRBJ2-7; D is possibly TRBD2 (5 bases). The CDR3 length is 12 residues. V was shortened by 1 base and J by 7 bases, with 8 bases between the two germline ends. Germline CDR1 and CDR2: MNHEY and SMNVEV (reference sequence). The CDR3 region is CASSLWPGEQYF. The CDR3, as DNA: TGTGCCAGCAGTTTATGGCCGGGGGAGCAGTACTTC.

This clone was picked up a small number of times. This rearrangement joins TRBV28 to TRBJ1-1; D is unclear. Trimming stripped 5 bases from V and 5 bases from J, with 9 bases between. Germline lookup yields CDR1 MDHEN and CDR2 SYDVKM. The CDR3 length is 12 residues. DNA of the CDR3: TGTGCCAGCAGTCCCCGCCAGACTGAAGCTTTCTTT. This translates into CASSPRQTEAFF.

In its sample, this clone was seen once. The CDR3 coding sequence is TGCGCCAGCAGCTTGGCCGGGACAGACTTCTACGAGCAGTACTTC. Translated, it gives CASSLAGTDFYEQYF. The V and J genes are TRBV5-1 and TRBJ2-7; 7 nucleotides line up with TRBD1. The CDR3 length is 15 residues. Trimming removed 0 bases from V and 3 bases from J; junction bases left unmatched: 6. Germline V gene lookup returns CDR1 SGHRS and CDR2 YFSETQ.